Below are 10 T cell receptor beta chains sequenced from a single sample in a study of beta chain features in type 1 diabetes (dated by TCRdb to the late 2010s). Results the study describes overall, beyond this receptor: In all four CD4+ subsets, TCRB CDR3 length was moderately but significantly shorter in type 1 diabetes patients.

These receptors' targets are unknown. Library construction relied on the immunoSEQ multiplex PCR assay. All of the isolated RNA was reverse transcribed with the High Capacity cDNA Reverse Transcription Kit, so expressed TCRB transcripts were sequenced. TCRdb took this table from immuneACCESS and kept in-frame rearrangements with V and J called. Such tables lack part of the clones; where checked against another copy, unresolved V genes explain under half of the gap, and the rest is unexplained. For this sample there are 160,000 or so clones; just over 8% appear just once. Of the sample, over 0.45% falls within the top ten clones. The specimen was central memory CD4+ T cells from blood. The source is a woman aged 18-29 years with type 1 diabetes.

This sequence joins TRBV11-2 and TRBJ2-5; D gene unclear. The CDR3 runs to 13 residues. The germline V gene encodes CDR1 SGHAT and CDR2 FQNNGV. V lost 3 bases and J 2 bases, leaving 7 bases between the germline ends. The CDR3, as DNA: TGTGCCAGCAGCTTCTATGCTCAAGAGACCCAGTACTTC. The encoded protein is CASSFYAQETQYF.

J is TRBJ2-6 and V is TRBV23-1, with D perhaps matching TRBD2 (6 bases). TRBV23-1 is designated an ORF whose function remains uncertain. The CDR3 runs 18 residues. V lost 2 bases to trimming and J lost 0 bases, with 14 bases between them. The CDR3 loop is CASSQGEVILSGANVLTF. The CDR3 bases are TGCGCCAGCAGTCAAGGGGAGGTCATCCTCTCTGGGGCCAACGTCCTGACTTTC.

This clone has a handful of counts. This chain links TRBV28 with TRBJ1-5; D is ambiguous. Germline loops: CDR1 MDHEN, CDR2 SYDVKM. V was pared by 3 bases and J by 8 bases, with 11 bases between. The CDR3 length is 13 residues. CDR3 in DNA: TGTGCCAGCAGTTTGACTGGGTGGAAGCCCCAGCATTTT. This codes for CASSLTGWKPQHF.

This chain connects TRBV12-2 to TRBJ2-3; the table assigns TRBD1, which was not confirmed against the DNA. TRBV12-2 is a listed pseudogene. This CDR3 spans 13 amino acids. CDR3 coding DNA: TGTGCAAGTCGCTCTCAGAGCACAGATACGCAGTATTTT. It yields the protein CASRSQSTDTQYF.

This clone was seen at least ten times. The CDR3 nucleotides are TGTGCCAGCAGCTTGCCGGACAGGGGAGGCTACACCTTC. Its translation: CASSLPDRGGYTF. The chain couples TRBV7-3 to TRBJ1-2, with 9 bases fitting TRBD1. Germline CDR1 is SGHTA and CDR2 is FQGTGA. Trimming cost V 3 bases and J 8 bases; bases outside gene matches: 4. This CDR3 has 13 residues. Full variable domain (missing parts from reference TRBV7-3 and TRBJ1-2): GAGVSQTPSNKVTEKGKYVELRCDPISGHTALYWYRQSLGQGPEFLIYFQGTGAADDSGLPNDRFFAVRPEGSVSTLKIQRTERGDSAVYLCASSLPDRGGYTFGSGTRLTVV.

This clone was counted a few times. The genes are TRBV11-3 and TRBJ1-1; D is undetermined. Trimming pared 4 bases from V and 5 bases from J, leaving 17 bases between. The CDR3 runs 15 residues. Per germline, CDR1 SGHNT and CDR2 YENEEA. This chain's CDR3 is CASSSPGRWETEAFF. In DNA form, the CDR3 reads TGTGCCAGCAGCTCTCCTGGGAGATGGGAAACTGAAGCTTTCTTT.

The rearrangement uses TRBV11-1 and TRBJ2-2, with a weak D call TRBD2 (6 bases). CDR1 and CDR2 (germline): SGHAT, FQDESV (reference sequence). This CDR3 contains 13 residues. V lost 5 bases and J lost 6, with 10 bases in between. As DNA, the CDR3 is TGTGCCAGCAGCGGGAGGAGAGCCGGGGAGCTGTTTTTT. It encodes CASSGRRAGELFF.

The chain has TRBV19 and TRBJ2-7, with unresolved D. The ends were cut back, 10 bases at V and 0 bases at J, with 13 bases in the middle. The CDR3 has 13 amino acids. CDR1 is LNHDA, CDR2 SQIVND, per germline (reference sequence). The CDR3 protein is CATQTPSSYEQYF. The CDR3 region has the DNA TGTGCCACCCAAACTCCGAGCTCCTACGAGCAGTACTTC.

This clone was observed a few times. Within the sample, other DNA sequences also encode this same CDR3. This rearrangement joins TRBV27 to TRBJ2-7; TRBD1 might be the D (5 bases). The CDR3 extends over 13 amino acids. V lost 3 bases and J 2 bases, leaving 8 bases between the germline ends. The germline CDR1 and CDR2 sequences are MNHEY and SMNVEV (reference sequence). The CDR3 DNA reads as TGTGCCAGCAGTTTCTCAGGGCCCTACGAGCAGTACTTC. It yields the protein CASSFSGPYEQYF.

The sample holds a few counts of this clone. The chain employs TRBV9 and TRBJ2-2; 10 nucleotides align to TRBD2. From germline, CDR1 is SGDLS and CDR2 YYNGEE. Trimming took 0 bases from V and 8 from J; bases not matched to a gene: 7. The CDR3 covers 16 residues. The CDR3 region is CASSVAPSGRQGELFF. The DNA of the CDR3 is TGTGCCAGCAGCGTAGCCCCTAGCGGGAGACAAGGGGAGCTGTTTTTT.